These 10 T cell receptor beta chains were sequenced from one sample in a study of CD8 T cells in ankylosing spondylitis. MiXCR, applied by TCRdb to the 5' RACE reads, yields one record per CDR3 protein. Of roughly 150,000 distinct CDR3 sequences in the sample, approximately 7.3% were seen once. What was sequenced was blood, either unsorted or a sorted T cell fraction (not recorded which). The receptors here all came from a female donor with ankylosing spondylitis or in good health (not recorded which).

This clonotype was observed many times. The chain joins TRBV3-1 to TRBJ2-1, with 12 bases aligning to TRBD2. The CDR3 is made up of 12 amino acids. Looked up from germline, CDR1 is LGHDT and CDR2 is YNNKEL (reference sequence). Losses at the gene ends were 4 bases for V and 15 bases for J; bases not matched to a gene: 4. The CDR3 DNA is TGTGCCAGCAGCCGCCCGACTAGCGGGAGGTTCTTC. It encodes CASSRPTSGRFF.

The genes are TRBV6-5 and TRBJ1-1; 7 bases are shared with TRBD1. The ends lost 0 bases at V and 1 base at J; junction bases unmatched: 11. This CDR3 contains 18 residues. Per germline, CDR1 MNHEY and CDR2 SVGAGI. CDR3 loop: CASSYSTHRGRKNTEAFF. DNA for the CDR3: TGTGCCAGCAGTTACTCGACGCACAGGGGTCGTAAGAACACTGAAGCTTTCTTT.

This clonotype has a handful of counts. The V and J genes are TRBV5-1 and TRBJ1-1; maybe TRBD1 (6 bases). V was clipped by 4 bases and J by 7 bases, with 20 bases between them. The CDR3 spans 15 residues. Germline lookup yields CDR1 SGHRS and CDR2 YFSETQ. DNA for the CDR3: TGCGCCAGCAGCCGGGACGGCCCCAGGGGTAGTGAAGCTTTCTTT. It encodes CASSRDGPRGSEAFF.

This clonotype was seen at least ten times. This chain joins TRBV5-1 and TRBJ1-2, with 7 nucleotides matching TRBD1. The CDR3 is 15 amino acids. Germline-derived CDR1 and CDR2 are SGHRS and YFSETQ. Losses at the gene ends were 2 bases for V and 2 bases for J; bases not matched to a gene: 6. CDR3 in DNA: TGCGCCAGCAGCTTTCACAAACAGGGGAACTATGGCTACACCTTC. This codes for CASSFHKQGNYGYTF. The full variable domain, completed using reference TRBV5-1 and TRBJ1-2, is KAGVTQTPRYLIKTRGQQVTLSCSPISGHRSVSWYQQTPGQGLQFLFEYFSETQRNKGNFPGRFSGRQFSNSRSEMNVSTLELGDSALYLCASSFHKQGNYGYTFGSGTRLTVV.

This clonotype showed up many times. The rearrangement uses TRBV5-1 and TRBJ1-3, with D tentatively TRBD1 (5 bases). With 6 bases removed from V and 0 bases from J, the gap between germline ends came to 13 bases. CDR3 length equals 15 residues. CDR1 SGHRS and CDR2 YFSETQ come from the germline V gene. CDR3 nucleotides: TGCGCCAGCACCCAAGACAGATACTCTGGAAACACCATATATTTT. Protein product: CASTQDRYSGNTIYF. The full variable domain, in which reference TRBV5-1 and TRBJ1-3 provide the parts outside the CDR3, is KAGVTQTPRYLIKTRGQQVTLSCSPISGHRSVSWYQQTPGQGLQFLFEYFSETQRNKGNFPGRFSGRQFSNSRSEMNVSTLELGDSALYLCASTQDRYSGNTIYFGEGSWLTVV.

This clonotype was seen ten or more times. The chain combines TRBV5-1 with TRBJ2-3; TRBD1 matches at 8 bases. The V and J ends lost 4 bases and 4 bases, in that order; junction bases with no gene match: 5. The CDR3 runs 14 residues. Germline V gene sequence: CDR1 SGHRS, CDR2 YFSETQ. The CDR3 DNA is TGCGCCAGCAGCGGACAGGGATATTCAGATACGCAGTATTTT. Translated: CASSGQGYSDTQYF.

On this clonotype: A read error may be the cause here, since a much bigger clone is one base away. This sequence joins TRBV12-3 or TRBV12-4 and TRBJ2-2, with 8 bases identical to TRBD1. The CDR3 runs 15 residues. The V gene end was trimmed by 5 bases and the J gene end by 7 bases; junction bases not matched to a gene: 9. Here the CDR3 reads CASSPTGGVSGELFF. In nucleotides, the CDR3 is TGTGCCAGCAGTCCCACAGGGGGTGTTAGCGGGGAGCTGTTTTTT.

This clonotype was observed a few times. The chain employs TRBV7-2 and TRBJ2-1; D gene uncertain. V dropped 5 bases and J dropped 14 bases, with 16 bases sitting between them. Per germline, CDR1 SGHTA and CDR2 FQGNSA. The CDR3 length is 12 residues. As DNA, the CDR3 is TGTGCCAGCAGCAAAACCGCGGTAATGGAGTTCTTC. Translating gives CASSKTAVMEFF.

Ten or more counts support this clonotype. For the CDR3, the DNA is TGTGCCACCAACGATGGGGGGTTGGCTGAAGCTTTCTTT. This translates into CATNDGGLAEAFF. V gene TRBV12-3 or TRBV12-4 combines with J gene TRBJ1-1, with D perhaps matching TRBD1 (5 bases). There are 13 residues in the CDR3. V lost 10 bases, J lost 6 bases, and 18 bases lay in between.

Only a few counts were recorded for this clonotype. The chain recombines TRBV28 with TRBJ2-7, with D perhaps assigned TRBD1 or TRBD2 (5 bases each). The germline gives CDR1 MDHEN, CDR2 SYDVKM. The CDR3 runs 14 residues. With 4 bases removed from V and 5 bases from J, the gap between germline ends came to 15 bases. The CDR3 region is CASSSAGALNEQYF. The CDR3 nucleotides read TGTGCCAGCAGTTCAGCCGGGGCCCTCAACGAGCAGTACTTC.